This entry lists 17 T cell receptor beta chains sequenced from one sample in a study of blood T cell repertoires in COVID-19. Repertoires were generated with immunoSEQ multiplex PCR, while TCRdb's copy carries only in-frame clones and drops some. This table has nearly 350,000 clones, about 88% appearing once. Sequencing input: peripheral blood. The origin of the receptors is a woman aged 70-85 years with COVID-19, enrolled during active disease.

The chain carries TRBV11-2 and TRBJ1-2, with 9 bases that match TRBD1. CDR1 and CDR2 from the germline V gene are SGHAT and FQNNGV. This CDR3 contains 16 residues. V was clipped by 5 bases and J by 2 bases; unmatched bases: 9. The CDR3 DNA follows: TGTGCCAGCAGCACCTCCGGGACAGGGAACAACTATGGCTACACCTTC. It encodes CASSTSGTGNNYGYTF.

The chain is built from TRBV4-1 and TRBJ1-5; D perhaps matches TRBD1 (5 bases). Germline CDR1 and CDR2: MGHRA and YSYEKL. CDR3 length: 15 amino acids. V lost 8 bases and J 1 base, leaving 15 bases between the germline ends. In DNA, the CDR3 is TGCGCCAGCTCGGACACGGTCGGGAGCAATCAGCCCCAGCATTTT. Protein product: CASSDTVGSNQPQHF.

This chain uses TRBV4-1 with TRBJ2-1, with D perhaps TRBD2 (6 bases). The germline V gene encodes CDR1 MGHRA and CDR2 YSYEKL. The V and J ends lost 1 base and 12 bases respectively, with 19 bases between them. This CDR3 is 15 amino acids long. The CDR3 DNA reads TGCGCCAGCAGCCAAGGAGTACTAGCCCCCATAGGGCAGTTCTTC. Translating gives CASSQGVLAPIGQFF.

This chain connects TRBV21-1 to TRBJ1-4; the table assigns TRBD1, which was not confirmed against the DNA. TRBV21-1 is given as a pseudogene. This CDR3 contains 13 residues. The CDR3 sequence is CASSNDRGGKLFF. CDR3 coding DNA: TGTGCCAGCAGCAACGACAGGGGTGGAAAACTGTTTTTT.

This rearrangement joins TRBV27 to TRBJ2-7; 9 bases match TRBD1. Trimming took 8 bases from V and 1 from J; bases not matched to a gene: 6. Germline-derived CDR1 and CDR2 are MNHEY and SMNVEV (reference sequence). This CDR3 comprises 14 residues. The CDR3 sequence is CASSEGQGSYEQYF. DNA for the CDR3: TGTGCCAGCTCGGAGGGACAGGGATCCTACGAGCAGTACTTC.

V and J are TRBV12-3 or TRBV12-4 and TRBJ1-2; D call uncertain. V was clipped by 6 bases and J by 7 bases, with 15 bases between them. CDR3 length equals 13 residues. The CDR3 bases are TGTGCCAGCAGCTTCGGGTCCTCAACTGGCTACACCTTC. Its protein product is CASSFGSSTGYTF.

The genes are TRBV7-7 and TRBJ2-3; 15 bases agree with TRBD2. The CDR3 length is 16 residues. Germline V gene data show CDR1 as SSHAT and CDR2 as FNYEAQ (reference sequence). V lost 5 bases, J lost 4 bases, and 4 bases stayed unmatched. The CDR3 loop is CASSPGLAGGADTQYF. The DNA of the CDR3 is TGTGCCAGCAGCCCGGGACTAGCGGGGGGTGCAGATACGCAGTATTTT.

This clone was seen a few times. CDR3 protein: CASSPKNTGELFF. CDR3 nucleotides: TGTGCCAGCAGCCCAAAAAACACCGGGGAGCTGTTTTTT. The chain carries TRBV7-2 and TRBJ2-2; the D is unclear. The germline V gene has CDR1 SGHTA and CDR2 FQGNSA. Between the trimmed V and J ends, which lost 5 bases and 2 bases, there was a span of 6 bases. The CDR3 loop spans 13 amino acids.

This chain joins TRBV2 and TRBJ1-2; TRBD1 is a possible D gene (6 bases). The CDR3 length is 14 residues. The V end lost 7 bases, the J end lost 3 bases, and 15 bases lay between the germline ends. The germline V gene encodes CDR1 SNHLY and CDR2 FYNNEI. As DNA, the CDR3 is TGTGCCAGCATAGGGGACACAACGCACTATGGCTACACCTTC. This encodes CASIGDTTHYGYTF.

This chain uses TRBV7-3 with TRBJ2-1, with no clear D. From germline, CDR1 is SGHTA and CDR2 FQGTGA. The CDR3 totals 15 residues. Trimming took 5 bases from V and 2 from J, leaving 13 bases between them. The CDR3 loop is CASSPSSRTYNEQFF. The CDR3 coding sequence is TGTGCCAGCAGCCCAAGTTCCAGAACCTACAATGAGCAGTTCTTC.

J is TRBJ1-1 and V is TRBV5-4; a weak D match, TRBD1 (5 bases). The CDR3 consists of 14 residues. V lost 2 bases to trimming and J lost 0 bases, with 8 bases between them. Germline CDR1 reads SGHNT; CDR2 reads YYREEE (reference sequence). CDR3 DNA: TGTGCCAGCAGCTTTCGGGGGGTGAACACTGAAGCTTTCTTT. It specifies CASSFRGVNTEAFF.

V gene TRBV6-5 combines with J gene TRBJ2-3; the match to TRBD1 covers 8 bases. V lost 6 bases, J lost 4 bases, and 9 bases stayed unmatched. Germline V gene lookup returns CDR1 MNHEY and CDR2 SVGAGI. There are 15 residues in the CDR3. The CDR3 nucleotides read TGTGCCAGCAGAGCCGGGACAGGAAGAGCAGATACGCAGTATTTT. Translation: CASRAGTGRADTQYF.

This clone occurred once. The chain recombines TRBV10-3 with TRBJ1-2, with D possibly being TRBD1 (5 bases). Trimming removed 4 bases from V and 4 bases from J, with 10 bases in between. Germline assignment: CDR1 ENHRY and CDR2 SYGVKD. The CDR3 sequence is 13 residues long. CDR3 in DNA: TGTGCCATCAGTGCCCCGGACACCTATGGCTACACCTTC. Its translation: CAISAPDTYGYTF.

J is TRBJ2-1 and V is TRBV7-3; maybe TRBD2 (7 bases). Germline CDR1 is SGHTA and CDR2 is FQGTGA. V gave up 6 bases and J gave up 9 bases, with 15 bases separating them. The CDR3 loop spans 13 amino acids. CDR3 loop: CASSPGGVFEQFF. The CDR3 DNA follows: TGTGCCAGCAGTCCGGGGGGCGTGTTTGAGCAGTTCTTC.

The chain combines TRBV10-2 with TRBJ2-1, with 7 bases aligning to TRBD1. Losses at the gene ends were 0 bases for V and 2 bases for J; bases not matched to a gene: 7. The CDR3 runs to 17 residues. From germline, CDR1 is WSHSY and CDR2 SAAADI. The CDR3 DNA sequence: TGCGCCAGCAGTGAGTCTGGGGAGACAGGGACCTACAATGAGCAGTTCTTC. Translating gives CASSESGETGTYNEQFF.

The rearrangement links TRBV7-2 to TRBJ1-3; D is perhaps TRBD1 (6 bases). The germline V and J ends were trimmed by 6 bases and 0 bases, with 9 bases remaining between them. The CDR3 is made up of 14 amino acids. Germline CDR1 reads SGHTA; CDR2 reads FQGNSA. The CDR3 DNA follows: TGTGCCAGCAGTTTGACAGGCTCTGGAAACACCATATATTTT. Translated: CASSLTGSGNTIYF.

The J gene is TRBJ2-7, the V gene TRBV11-2, with D possibly being TRBD2 (7 bases). The germline gives CDR1 SGHAT, CDR2 FQNNGV. V lost 3 bases and J lost 0, with 21 bases in between. This CDR3 region has 18 residues. The CDR3 region has the DNA TGTGCCAGCAGCTTGTTACCCGTGGGCGGGGGCGTCTCCTACGAGCAGTACTTC. It is translated as CASSLLPVGGGVSYEQYF.